One and the same sample provided the 21 T cell receptor beta chains below, sequenced in a study of T-cell reconstitution after alpha-beta-depleted transplantation in children. Unique molecular identifiers were built into the TCRbeta library. Each CDR3 protein gets one entry after TCRdb re-called the PCR reads with MiXCR. The sample has roughly 200,000 distinct CDR3 sequences, roughly 9% seen once. Sample: PBMCs from the stem cell graft donor, taken from the stem cell graft. Receptors originate from a human donor who donated a stem cell graft to a child with acute lymphoblastic leukemia.

This clonotype was seen at least ten times. The chain uses TRBV7-9 and TRBJ2-2, with D unresolved. The CDR3 consists of 12 residues. The germline CDR1 and CDR2 sequences are SEHNR and FQNEAQ (reference sequence). V was pared by 1 base and J by 8 bases, with 5 bases between. CDR3 residues: CASSLDPGELFF. In nucleotides, the CDR3 is TGTGCCAGCAGCTTAGATCCTGGGGAGCTGTTTTTT.

The rearrangement links TRBV4-3 to TRBJ1-2, with TRBD1 matching 10 bases. With 7 bases clipped from V and 5 bases from J, the junction kept 13 bases outside the gene matches. Germline V gene data show CDR1 as LGHNA and CDR2 as YSLEER. This CDR3 is built from 16 residues. Written as DNA, the CDR3 is TGCGCCAGCACCCCAACTCGAGGACAGGGGGGTTATGGCTACACCTTC. It codes for CASTPTRGQGGYGYTF.

This sequence joins TRBV20-1 and TRBJ2-3, with D possibly being TRBD1 (6 bases). The CDR3 is 12 amino acids. The V gene's germline CDR1 is DFQATT and CDR2 SNEGSKA (reference sequence). V was clipped by 8 bases and J by 2 bases, with 11 bases between them. The CDR3 DNA follows: TGCAGTCCAGGACAGAACACAGATACGCAGTATTTT. Encoded protein: CSPGQNTDTQYF.

This sequence joins TRBV9 and TRBJ1-6; TRBD1 is a possible D gene (5 bases). The V gene lost 2 bases and the J gene lost 8 bases, with 11 bases spanning the gap. CDR3 length: 14 residues. Per germline, CDR1 SGDLS and CDR2 YYNGEE. CDR3 nucleotides: TGTGCCAGCAGCGTGGGGCAGTTTGATTCACCCCTCCACTTT. Protein: CASSVGQFDSPLHF.

The J gene is TRBJ2-5, the V gene TRBV3-1, with a tentative D call TRBD2 (6 bases). Germline CDR1 LGHDT, CDR2 YNNKEL (reference sequence). The CDR3 covers 14 residues. Trimming removed 2 bases from V and 2 bases from J, with 9 bases in between. DNA of the CDR3: TGTGCCAGCAGCCAACTGGGGGGACAAGAGACCCAGTACTTC. The encoded protein is CASSQLGGQETQYF.

This clonotype was detected ten times or more. The rearrangement uses TRBV7-2 and TRBJ2-1; possibly TRBD1 for D (5 bases). Germline V CDR1 and CDR2: SGHTA, FQGNSA. The V and J ends lost 1 base and 15 bases respectively, with 13 bases between them. CDR3 length: 12 residues. CDR3 sequence (DNA): TGTGCCAGCAGCTTAGAAGGGAAGGGGCGGTTCTTC. This codes for CASSLEGKGRFF.

In its sample, this clonotype was seen a few times. The chain recombines TRBV20-1 with TRBJ2-7; 10 bases agree with TRBD1. Germline V gives CDR1 DFQATT, CDR2 SNEGSKA (reference sequence). Trimming at V came to 5 bases and at J to 5 bases, leaving 9 bases not matched to a gene. The CDR3 runs to 14 residues. DNA of the CDR3: TGCAGTGCTGCAAAACCCGGGACAGGGGACGAGCAGTACTTC. Encoded protein: CSAAKPGTGDEQYF.

This clonotype showed up many times. The chain links TRBV11-2 to TRBJ2-2; 14 nucleotides agree with TRBD2. After removal of 5 bases from V and 6 bases from J, the junction contained 5 bases not matched to a gene. The CDR3 loop spans 16 amino acids. Germline V gene data show CDR1 as SGHAT and CDR2 as FQNNGV. The CDR3 region has the DNA TGTGCCAGCAGCATGGGACTAGCGGGGGATGCCGGGGAGCTGTTTTTT. Its protein product is CASSMGLAGDAGELFF.

The J gene is TRBJ1-1, the V gene TRBV6-5, with no clear D. CDR3 length: 13 residues. Germline V gives CDR1 MNHEY, CDR2 SVGAGI. The germline V and J ends were trimmed by 6 bases and 4 bases, with 12 bases remaining between them. The CDR3 region has the DNA TGTGCCAGCAGGTTACTCGTCCGCACTGAAGCTTTCTTT. Residues: CASRLLVRTEAFF.

This clonotype was picked up a small number of times. The chain links TRBV4-2 to TRBJ2-1, with D possibly TRBD1 on 5 matching bases. CDR1 is LGHNA and CDR2 is YNFKEQ in the germline V gene. This CDR3 has 12 amino acids. V was shortened by 4 bases and J by 6 bases, with 7 bases between the two germline ends. The CDR3 region is CASSPDSNEQFF. The CDR3 DNA reads as TGTGCCAGCAGCCCAGACAGCAATGAGCAGTTCTTC.

This sequence joins TRBV20-1 and TRBJ2-5, with 7 bases fitting TRBD2. Per germline, CDR1 DFQATT and CDR2 SNEGSKA (reference sequence). V lost 6 bases, J lost 3 bases, and 10 bases stayed unmatched. CDR3 length equals 14 residues. The CDR3 DNA follows: TGCAGTGCATGTTGTGGGAGGGAAGAAGAGACCCAGTACTTC. This translates into CSACCGREEETQYF.

This clonotype was detected a few times. The chain recombines TRBV5-6 with TRBJ1-2, with 7 positions matching TRBD1. This CDR3 is 15 amino acids long. Per the germline V gene, CDR1 is SGHDT and CDR2 is YYEEEE. V lost 1 base and J lost 4; bases outside the gene matches: 7. The DNA of the CDR3 is TGTGCCAGCAGCTTGTTCCAGGGGGACATCTATGGCTACACCTTC. Translated: CASSLFQGDIYGYTF.

Many counts were recorded for this clonotype. This sequence joins TRBV7-6 and TRBJ2-1, with 7 bases that match TRBD2. V was clipped by 4 bases and J by 3 bases; unmatched bases: 9. This CDR3 contains 16 residues. The germline gives CDR1 SGHVS, CDR2 FNYEAQ. CDR3 loop: CASSSSGAGSYNEQFF. The CDR3 bases are TGTGCCAGCAGCTCAAGCGGAGCGGGGAGCTACAATGAGCAGTTCTTC.

This sequence joins TRBV27 and TRBJ2-5; D is ambiguous. CDR3 length: 16 amino acids. In germline, CDR1 is MNHEY, CDR2 SMNVEV (reference sequence). Trimming took 8 bases from V and 5 from J, leaving 24 bases between them. The CDR3 protein is CASAQAPHSGVETQYF. In DNA form, the CDR3 reads TGTGCCAGCGCCCAAGCCCCGCATTCTGGGGTCGAGACCCAGTACTTC.

This clonotype was detected a few times. The chain links TRBV4-1 to TRBJ1-1, with no clear D. The CDR3 has 14 amino acids. The ends were cut back, 4 bases at V and 3 bases at J, with 12 bases in the middle. Germline V CDR1 and CDR2: MGHRA, YSYEKL. The CDR3 is CASSPQRGDTEAFF. Written as DNA, the CDR3 is TGCGCCAGCAGCCCGCAGAGAGGTGACACTGAAGCTTTCTTT.

This clonotype was detected many times. J is TRBJ2-1 and V is TRBV4-1; D is possibly TRBD1 (6 bases). There are 15 residues in the CDR3. V was pared by 3 bases and J by 7 bases, with 16 bases between. The germline gives CDR1 MGHRA, CDR2 YSYEKL. This CDR3 is CASSHTRAQGNEQFF. CDR3 sequence (DNA): TGCGCCAGCAGCCACACGAGGGCACAGGGTAATGAGCAGTTCTTC.

This clonotype was picked up a small number of times. This chain uses TRBV27 with TRBJ1-2; a possible D gene is TRBD1 (5 bases). CDR1 is MNHEY, CDR2 SMNVEV, per germline (reference sequence). The CDR3 covers 13 residues. V lost 6 bases to trimming and J lost 3 bases, with 11 bases between them. CDR3 coding DNA: TGTGCCAGCAGCCCAGGGTCTTACTATGGCTACACCTTC. Its translation is CASSPGSYYGYTF.

There are a few counts of this clonotype. This rearrangement joins TRBV12-3 or TRBV12-4 to TRBJ1-1, with 7 bases identical to TRBD1. This CDR3 is built from 15 residues. V trimming: 0 bases; J trimming: 4 bases; junction bases outside the gene matches: 5. The CDR3 DNA follows: TGTGCCAGCAGTTTAGCGCACAGGGGAGGCACTGAAGCTTTCTTT. This translates into CASSLAHRGGTEAFF.

This clonotype showed up just a few times. The genes are TRBV12-3 or TRBV12-4 and TRBJ1-4; 9 bases line up with TRBD1. CDR3 size: 14 residues. V was clipped by 6 bases and J by 2 bases; unmatched bases: 1. CDR3 protein: CASSTGGTNEKLFF. Here the CDR3 DNA reads TGTGCCAGCAGCACAGGGGGCACTAATGAAAAACTGTTTTTT.

This clonotype was observed a handful of times. CDR3 in amino acids: CASSLFRGGNQPQHF. The CDR3 region has the DNA TGTGCCAGCAGTTTATTTAGGGGGGGCAATCAGCCCCAGCATTTT. The rearrangement joins TRBV27 to TRBJ1-5; D is possibly TRBD1 (6 bases). The V end was cut by 1 base, the J end by 2 bases, with 9 bases between. The germline V gene encodes CDR1 MNHEY and CDR2 SMNVEV (reference sequence). The CDR3 length is 15 residues.

This clonotype was seen repeatedly, ten times or more. The rearrangement joins TRBV12-5 to TRBJ2-3; TRBD2 might be the D (6 bases). Germline V gene lookup returns CDR1 LGHNT and CDR2 FRNRAP. Deletions cut 3 bases from V and 2 bases from J, with 9 bases between. The CDR3 contains 14 residues. The CDR3 loop reads CASGFQRVTDTQYF. The CDR3 DNA follows: TGTGCTAGTGGTTTCCAGCGGGTCACAGATACGCAGTATTTT.